Presented here are 5 T cell receptor beta chains from one specimen sequenced in a study of post-analysis software for immune sequencing data. Study outcomes and limitations: TRBV5-6, TRBV5-1 and TRBV20-1 belonged to a set of roughly 5 TRBV segments that were more frequent in patients than controls.

The TCR beta cDNA libraries contained unique molecular identifiers. One entry per CDR3 protein results from TCRdb running MiXCR on the PCR reads. The repertoire consists of approximately 460,000 distinct CDR3 sequences, with around 40% occurring once and the leading ten covering about an eighth. What these receptors recognize is not known. Sequenced sample: blood. Every receptor here comes from a girl aged 5-17 years with multiple sclerosis.

This clonotype came up a few times. The genes are TRBV4-1 and TRBJ2-6; D is unresolved. Trimming removed 1 base from V and 2 bases from J, with 6 bases in between. This CDR3 is built from 15 residues. Per the germline V gene, CDR1 is MGHRA and CDR2 is YSYEKL. Here the CDR3 reads CASSQGLTGANVLTF. CDR3 DNA sequence: TGCGCCAGCAGCCAAGGCTTAACTGGGGCCAACGTCCTGACTTTC.

This chain uses TRBV28 with TRBJ1-4; D call uncertain. This CDR3 spans 15 amino acids. V lost 3 bases, J lost 0 bases, and 8 bases lay in between. Germline CDR1 is MDHEN and CDR2 is SYDVKM. CDR3 sequence reads: CASSFPGATNEKLFF. The CDR3 DNA follows: TGTGCCAGCAGTTTCCCGGGTGCAACTAATGAAAAACTGTTTTTT.

This sequence joins TRBV7-6 and TRBJ1-4, with D tentatively TRBD1 (5 bases). V was shortened by 2 bases and J by 0 bases, with 22 bases between the two germline ends. This CDR3 has 20 residues. Looked up from germline, CDR1 is SGHVS and CDR2 is FNYEAQ. The CDR3 DNA is TGTGCCAGCAGCTTATTACGAAGGGGAATGAGAGGGTCAACTAATGAAAAACTGTTTTTT. Encoded protein: CASSLLRRGMRGSTNEKLFF. Full variable domain (rest looked up from reference TRBV7-6 and TRBJ1-4): GAGVSQSPRYKVTKRGQDVALRCDPISGHVSLYWYRQALGQGPEFLTYFNYEAQQDKSGLPNDRFSAERPEGSISTLTIQRTEQRDSAMYRCASSLLRRGMRGSTNEKLFFGSGTQLSVL.

The V gene is TRBV10-3, the J gene TRBJ2-4; TRBD1 is a possible D gene (6 bases). V gave up 3 bases and J gave up 15 bases, with 24 bases separating them. CDR3 length: 15 residues. Germline V gene lookup returns CDR1 ENHRY and CDR2 SYGVKD. The DNA for the CDR3 is TGTGCCATCAGTGAAAGGCAGGGGTTCGGCTACGAGCGGTACTTC. The encoded protein is CAISERQGFGYERYF.

This clonotype was picked up a small number of times. The chain uses TRBV27 and TRBJ2-1, with 7 bases lining up with TRBD2. In germline, CDR1 is MNHEY, CDR2 SMNVEV (reference sequence). V lost 6 bases and J lost 5; bases outside the gene matches: 13. The CDR3 has 16 amino acids. The CDR3 DNA reads as TGTGCCAGCAGCCCCATAGGGCTAGCGGATAACAATGAGCAGTTCTTC. It yields the protein CASSPIGLADNNEQFF.